One and the same sample provided the 25 T cell receptor beta chains below, sequenced in a study of lymphopenia after photon versus proton radiotherapy. Sequencing used immunoSEQ multiplex PCR; TCRdb keeps in-frame clones, though not all of them. The table includes about 19,000 clones, around nine tenths detected once. Source: peripheral blood, taken from a patient treated with photon-based radiotherapy. The source of these receptors is a man between 60 and 75 years old with pancreatic cancer.

This clone was found once. The V and J genes are TRBV5-4 and TRBJ1-6; 11 bases agree with TRBD1. CDR1 is SGHNT and CDR2 is YYREEE in the germline V gene (reference sequence). The CDR3 spans 16 residues. The junction had 3 bases not matched to a gene; V was cut back by 3 bases and J by 4 bases. CDR3 nucleotide sequence: TGTGCCAGCAGCTGGGGACAGGGGGGTTATAATTCACCCCTCCACTTT. It codes for CASSWGQGGYNSPLHF.

The V and J genes are TRBV4-3 and TRBJ2-3; 7 bases map to TRBD1. The V segment lost 2 bases and the J segment 5 bases; nucleotides outside the gene matches: 7. The CDR3 sequence is 15 residues long. Germline CDR1 is LGHNA and CDR2 is YSLEER. The CDR3 protein is CASSQTDRIGDTQYF. CDR3 DNA: TGCGCCAGCAGCCAAACGGACAGGATCGGAGATACGCAGTATTTT.

The CDR3 loop reads CAWSGTSGGSPLHF. CDR3 DNA: TGTGCCTGGAGTGGGACCTCCGGGGGGTCACCCCTCCACTTT. The chain carries TRBV30 and TRBJ1-6, with a possible D match to TRBD1 (5 bases). Germline loops: CDR1 GTSNPN, CDR2 SVGIG (reference sequence). The germline V and J ends were trimmed by 1 base and 10 bases, with 14 bases remaining between them. This CDR3 has 14 residues.

In DNA, the CDR3 is TGCGCCAGCCGCCTAACCGGGGGGCCGCTCACAGATACGCAGTATTTT. It yields the protein CASRLTGGPLTDTQYF. V usage is TRBV5-1 and J usage is TRBJ2-3; perhaps TRBD2 as D (7 bases). V lost 7 bases, J lost 2 bases, and 20 bases lay in between. The CDR3 length is 16 residues. Germline V gene sequence: CDR1 SGHRS, CDR2 YFSETQ. The whole variable domain, filled in from reference TRBV5-1 and TRBJ2-3, reads KAGVTQTPRYLIKTRGQQVTLSCSPISGHRSVSWYQQTPGQGLQFLFEYFSETQRNKGNFPGRFSGRQFSNSRSEMNVSTLELGDSALYLCASRLTGGPLTDTQYFGPGTRLTVL.

This sequence joins TRBV29-1 and TRBJ1-5, with unresolved D. The CDR3 consists of 13 residues. V was pared by 3 bases and J by 1 base, with 7 bases between. The germline V gene encodes CDR1 SQVTM and CDR2 ANQGSEA. The CDR3: CSVEVTSNQPQHF. CDR3 sequence (DNA): TGCAGCGTTGAGGTCACAAGCAATCAGCCCCAGCATTTT.

The chain carries TRBV7-6 and TRBJ1-4; D unresolved. The V end was cut by 3 bases, the J end by 0 bases, with 8 bases between. There are 15 residues in the CDR3. CDR1 and CDR2 (germline): SGHVS, FNYEAQ. The CDR3 sequence: CASSLMASTNEKLFF. CDR3 DNA: TGTGCCAGCAGCTTGATGGCGTCAACTAATGAAAAACTGTTTTTT. Looking up the rest from reference TRBV7-6 and TRBJ1-4 gives the full variable domain: GAGVSQSPRYKVTKRGQDVALRCDPISGHVSLYWYRQALGQGPEFLTYFNYEAQQDKSGLPNDRFSAERPEGSISTLTIQRTEQRDSAMYRCASSLMASTNEKLFFGSGTQLSVL.

The rearrangement links TRBV6-5 to TRBJ1-3; TRBD1 might be the D (6 bases). Trimming removed 5 bases from V and 0 bases from J, with 11 bases in between. CDR1 is MNHEY, CDR2 SVGAGI, per germline. The CDR3 is 15 residues long. The CDR3 here is CASSVGQFSGNTIYF. CDR3 coding DNA: TGTGCCAGCAGTGTCGGACAGTTCTCTGGAAACACCATATATTTT.

The V call is TRBV27, the J call TRBJ2-7; D is undetermined. The V end lost 2 bases, the J end lost 4 bases, and 12 bases lay between the germline ends. The CDR3 is 14 residues long. Germline V lookup: CDR1 MNHEY, CDR2 SMNVEV (reference sequence). For the CDR3, the DNA is TGTGCCAGCAGTTTAGGTGACTCATCATACGAGCAGTACTTC. Translation: CASSLGDSSYEQYF.

The DNA for the CDR3 is TGTGCCAGCAGCCACGGGAGCACAGATACGCAGTATTTT. It is translated as CASSHGSTDTQYF. The chain uses TRBV14 and TRBJ2-3; D is uncertain. Germline CDR1 SGHDN, CDR2 FVKESK. The CDR3 spans 13 residues. The ends were cut back, 3 bases at V and 0 bases at J, with 4 bases in the middle. The full variable domain, in which reference TRBV14 and TRBJ2-3 provide the parts outside the CDR3, is EAGVTQFPSHSVIEKGQTVTLRCDPISGHDNLYWYRRVMGKEIKFLLHFVKESKQDESGMPNNRFLAERTGGTYSTLKVQPAELEDSGVYFCASSHGSTDTQYFGPGTRLTVL.

This chain links TRBV14 with TRBJ2-5; the D call may be TRBD1 or TRBD2 (6 bases each). Per germline, CDR1 SGHDN and CDR2 FVKESK. CDR3 size: 17 residues. Trimming took 4 bases from V and 5 from J, leaving 23 bases between them. In DNA form, the CDR3 reads TGTGCCAGCAGCCGCCTCAAGGGGGGCTGGGGAGAGGAGACCCAGTACTTC. Translating gives CASSRLKGGWGEETQYF.

The chain employs TRBV19 and TRBJ2-1; TRBD2 matches at 10 bases. With V trimmed by 3 bases and J by 4 bases, 6 bases remained unmatched. Germline CDR1 LNHDA, CDR2 SQIVND (reference sequence). There are 16 residues in the CDR3. As DNA, the CDR3 is TGTGCCAGTAGTATGAGTCTAGCGGGGGCTTACAATGAGCAGTTCTTC. This translates into CASSMSLAGAYNEQFF.

V gene TRBV18 combines with J gene TRBJ1-5, with 7 bases aligning to TRBD1. Germline CDR1 KGHSH, CDR2 LQKENI. This CDR3 spans 18 amino acids. The junction had 13 bases not matched to a gene; V was cut back by 3 bases and J by 2 bases. DNA of the CDR3: TGTGCCAGCTCACCCCAGACGACGACAGGGACCGGCAATCAGCCCCAGCATTTT. Protein: CASSPQTTTGTGNQPQHF.

V usage is TRBV18 and J usage is TRBJ2-7, with D possibly TRBD1 on 5 matching bases. Deletions cut 3 bases from V and 0 bases from J, with 9 bases between. The CDR3 is made up of 14 amino acids. In germline, CDR1 is KGHSH, CDR2 LQKENI. The chain's CDR3 is CASSPHRSSYEQYF. CDR3 coding DNA: TGTGCCAGCTCACCTCACAGGAGCTCCTACGAGCAGTACTTC.

This chain joins TRBV7-8 and TRBJ2-2; 10 bases match TRBD1. Looked up from germline, CDR1 is SGHVS and CDR2 is FQNEAQ. The V segment lost 4 bases and the J segment 2 bases; nucleotides outside the gene matches: 1. CDR3 length: 15 amino acids. The CDR3 bases are TGTGCCAGCAGCTCGACAGGGGGCAACACCGGGGAGCTGTTTTTT. It yields the protein CASSSTGGNTGELFF.

V usage is TRBV27 and J usage is TRBJ1-5, with D tentatively TRBD1 (5 bases). The CDR3 extends over 16 amino acids. V was clipped by 5 bases and J by 1 base, with 15 bases between them. Germline CDR1 reads MNHEY; CDR2 reads SMNVEV (reference sequence). CDR3 DNA: TGTGCCAGCAGTCCGAGGGACGGGATGAGCAATCAGCCCCAGCATTTT. Its protein product is CASSPRDGMSNQPQHF.

The rearrangement links TRBV19 to TRBJ2-3; D ambiguous. CDR1 and CDR2 (germline): LNHDA, SQIVND (reference sequence). The CDR3 runs 15 residues. Trimming removed 3 bases at V and 0 bases at J, with 10 bases between. CDR3 DNA: TGTGCCAGTAGTATTCTGGACGCTAGCACAGATACGCAGTATTTT. It specifies CASSILDASTDTQYF.

This sequence joins TRBV6-9 and TRBJ2-7; TRBD2 is a possible D gene (6 bases). The CDR3 has 14 amino acids. Germline values: CDR1 MNHGY, CDR2 SVAAGI. V dropped 5 bases and J dropped 3 bases, with 14 bases sitting between them. The CDR3 protein is CASSVGGTLYEQYF. CDR3 DNA: TGTGCCAGCAGTGTTGGGGGGACCCTCTACGAGCAGTACTTC.

V and J are TRBV4-3 and TRBJ1-1; D remains ambiguous. V was trimmed by 2 bases and J by 1 base, leaving 8 bases between them. This CDR3 comprises 14 residues. CDR1 LGHNA and CDR2 YSLEER come from the germline V gene. This chain's CDR3 is CASSQKWANTEAFF. CDR3 nucleotides: TGCGCCAGCAGCCAAAAATGGGCGAACACTGAAGCTTTCTTT.

This clone was detected a few times. The rearrangement links TRBV6-5 to TRBJ2-7; D is perhaps TRBD1 or TRBD2 (5 bases each). Germline V lookup: CDR1 MNHEY, CDR2 SVGAGI. V was pared by 7 bases and J by 4 bases, with 14 bases between. The CDR3 extends over 13 amino acids. CDR3 in DNA: TGTGCCAGCACGTCCCGGGACGGGTACGAGCAGTACTTC. Its protein is CASTSRDGYEQYF.

The chain couples TRBV5-1 to TRBJ2-7; TRBD1 matches at 7 bases. Germline V gene sequence: CDR1 SGHRS, CDR2 YFSETQ. V dropped 2 bases and J dropped 2; count of bases not matched to a gene: 4. The CDR3 is 14 residues long. The CDR3 loop reads CASSLPGQTYEQYF. The CDR3 DNA is TGCGCCAGCAGCTTACCGGGACAGACCTACGAGCAGTACTTC. The full variable domain, its missing parts supplied by reference TRBV5-1 and TRBJ2-7, is KAGVTQTPRYLIKTRGQQVTLSCSPISGHRSVSWYQQTPGQGLQFLFEYFSETQRNKGNFPGRFSGRQFSNSRSEMNVSTLELGDSALYLCASSLPGQTYEQYFGPGTRLTVT.

The V call is TRBV5-1, the J call TRBJ1-1; D might be TRBD1 (5 bases). The CDR3 extends over 15 amino acids. Trimming pared 4 bases from V and 2 bases from J, leaving 15 bases between. Germline lookup yields CDR1 SGHRS and CDR2 YFSETQ. CDR3 loop: CASSRMGDGNTEAFF. CDR3 nucleotides: TGCGCCAGCAGCCGGATGGGGGACGGCAACACTGAAGCTTTCTTT.

The chain combines TRBV7-2 with TRBJ1-1; D uncertain. V lost 5 bases to trimming and J lost 3 bases, with 22 bases between them. Germline-derived CDR1 and CDR2 are SGHTA and FQGNSA. The CDR3 consists of 17 residues. In DNA form, the CDR3 reads TGTGCCAGCAGCACCCGACCTTCTAGACTTAAGGACACTGAAGCTTTCTTT. It translates to CASSTRPSRLKDTEAFF.

CDR3 in amino acids: CASSLGLGGDSPLHF. Written as DNA, the CDR3 is TGTGCCAGCAGCTTGGGGCTAGGGGGTGATTCACCCCTCCACTTT. This chain connects TRBV5-4 to TRBJ1-6; D perhaps matches TRBD1 (6 bases). The CDR3 has 15 residues. Per germline, CDR1 SGHNT and CDR2 YYREEE (reference sequence). V was clipped by 0 bases and J by 8 bases, with 12 bases between them.

The V call is TRBV4-1, the J call TRBJ1-5; weak D call: TRBD1 (5 bases). Germline CDR1 reads MGHRA; CDR2 reads YSYEKL. V dropped 4 bases and J dropped 1 base, with 20 bases sitting between them. This CDR3 is built from 18 residues. The CDR3 sequence is CASSPRTLARLSNQPQHF. The CDR3 DNA follows: TGCGCCAGCAGCCCTCGGACACTGGCTCGGTTGAGCAATCAGCCCCAGCATTTT.

The J gene is TRBJ1-1, the V gene TRBV5-1; perhaps TRBD1 as D (6 bases). V lost 6 bases to trimming and J lost 4 bases, with 13 bases between them. The V gene's germline CDR1 is SGHRS and CDR2 YFSETQ. CDR3 size: 13 residues. The DNA for the CDR3 is TGCGCCAGCAAGGAGGGGGGCGGCACTGAAGCTTTCTTT. Protein product: CASKEGGGTEAFF. Full variable domain (missing parts from reference TRBV5-1 and TRBJ1-1): KAGVTQTPRYLIKTRGQQVTLSCSPISGHRSVSWYQQTPGQGLQFLFEYFSETQRNKGNFPGRFSGRQFSNSRSEMNVSTLELGDSALYLCASKEGGGTEAFFGQGTRLTVV.